The next 21 T cell receptor beta chains were all read from a single sample in a study of shared clonotypes between healthy human individuals. Using immunoSEQ multiplex PCR, the repertoire was profiled, and TCRdb retains in-frame clones only, with some absent. The table includes 980,000 or so clones, 70% to 85% detected once. Input material: memory CD4+ T cells sorted from blood. Subset reported: CD45RA-negative fraction. The receptors here all came from a man in his late teens or twenties in good health.

This clone has a single count. V and J are TRBV10-3 and TRBJ2-1; D is ambiguous. Germline loops: CDR1 ENHRY, CDR2 SYGVKD. V lost 0 bases and J 8 bases, leaving 8 bases between the germline ends. The CDR3 extends over 13 amino acids. The CDR3 bases are TGTGCCATCAGTGAGTCGTGGGGTCATGAGCAGTTCTTC. It encodes CAISESWGHEQFF.

The chain carries TRBV5-1 and TRBJ2-3; D gene uncertain. The CDR3 covers 16 residues. CDR1 is SGHRS, CDR2 YFSETQ, per germline. The ends were cut back, 0 bases at V and 2 bases at J, with 13 bases in the middle. The CDR3 nucleotides are TGCGCCAGCAGCTTGGGGGTGGGGATCCCCACAGATACGCAGTATTTT. The encoded protein is CASSLGVGIPTDTQYF.

This clone appeared many times. This chain joins TRBV14 and TRBJ1-1, with D possibly TRBD1 on 5 matching bases. Germline V gives CDR1 SGHDN, CDR2 FVKESK. V was cut by 3 bases and J by 2 bases, with 10 bases left in between. CDR3 length: 14 residues. CDR3 coding DNA: TGTGCCAGCAGCCACAAGGGGCCCAACACTGAAGCTTTCTTT. As protein: CASSHKGPNTEAFF.

The chain has TRBV28 and TRBJ2-1; perhaps D is TRBD1 or TRBD2 (5 bases each). The V and J ends lost 6 bases and 12 bases respectively, with 21 bases between them. CDR1 and CDR2 (germline): MDHEN, SYDVKM. CDR3 length: 14 amino acids. CDR3 region: CASSLSGRIFRQFF. As DNA, the CDR3 is TGTGCCAGCAGCCTATCGGGGCGGATATTTAGGCAGTTCTTC.

Concerning this clone itself: Other DNA sequences in the same sample also yield this CDR3. This chain connects TRBV20-1 to TRBJ2-3, with unresolved D. The ends were cut back, 6 bases at V and 4 bases at J, with 5 bases in the middle. CDR3 size: 10 residues. Germline CDR1 and CDR2: DFQATT and SNEGSKA (reference sequence). The CDR3 here is CSARSDTQYF. The CDR3 nucleotides are TGCAGTGCCCGATCAGATACGCAGTATTTT.

This chain uses TRBV19 with TRBJ2-1; 11 nucleotides line up with TRBD2. The V gene end was trimmed by 3 bases and the J gene end by 7 bases; junction bases not matched to a gene: 11. The CDR3 has 17 amino acids. CDR1 is LNHDA and CDR2 is SQIVND in the germline V gene (reference sequence). The CDR3 region is CASSIPLTSGSSNEQFF. In nucleotides, the CDR3 is TGTGCCAGTAGTATCCCCCTTACTAGCGGGAGTAGTAATGAGCAGTTCTTC.

Concerning this clone: This sample includes further DNA sequences coding for the same CDR3. This chain uses TRBV4-3 with TRBJ2-1; no reliable D call. Germline V CDR1 and CDR2: LGHNA, YSLEER. The CDR3 length is 15 residues. V lost 0 bases and J lost 0, with 6 bases in between. CDR3 in amino acids: CASSQDRSSYNEQFF. Written as DNA, the CDR3 is TGCGCCAGCAGCCAAGATCGGAGCTCCTACAATGAGCAGTTCTTC.

This clone was detected a few times. The V call is TRBV2, the J call TRBJ2-7, with 11 positions matching TRBD2. CDR3 length equals 13 residues. In germline, CDR1 is SNHLY, CDR2 FYNNEI. J gave up 5 bases and V 5 bases, and 2 bases lay outside the gene matches. As DNA, the CDR3 is TGTGCCAGCAGTCGACTAGCGGGACACGAGCAGTACTTC. Its protein is CASSRLAGHEQYF.

The rearrangement joins TRBV5-4 to TRBJ2-1; 12 bases line up with TRBD1. Germline loops: CDR1 SGHNT, CDR2 YYREEE (reference sequence). The trim removed 4 bases at V and 12 bases at J, leaving 11 bases unmatched. CDR3 length equals 15 residues. As DNA, the CDR3 is TGTGCCAGCAGCCTACCGGGACAGGGGGCGATCGGGCAGTTCTTC. Protein sequence: CASSLPGQGAIGQFF.

In this sample, this clone turned up once. The chain recombines TRBV19 with TRBJ2-2, with a possible D match to TRBD1 (6 bases). In germline, CDR1 is LNHDA, CDR2 SQIVND (reference sequence). V was pared by 8 bases and J by 0 bases, with 25 bases between. There are 19 residues in the CDR3. The CDR3 coding sequence is TGTGCCAGTGGAGTCCTCCCAGGGGCCCCTTACGCGAACACCGGGGAGCTGTTTTTT. It is translated as CASGVLPGAPYANTGELFF.

The J gene is TRBJ1-5, the V gene TRBV19, with D unclear. Per germline, CDR1 LNHDA and CDR2 SQIVND (reference sequence). V lost 1 base to trimming and J lost 6 bases, with 16 bases between them. The CDR3 covers 16 residues. The CDR3: CASSIGSVVESQPQHF. DNA for the CDR3: TGTGCCAGTAGTATAGGGTCCGTGGTCGAAAGTCAGCCCCAGCATTTT.

V and J are TRBV6-5 and TRBJ1-2; D not resolved. Deletions cut 4 bases from V and 0 bases from J, with 6 bases between. The CDR3 length is 13 residues. The germline CDR1 and CDR2 sequences are MNHEY and SVGAGI. The CDR3 region has the DNA TGTGCCAGCAGTTTAGGAACTAACTATGGCTACACCTTC. This codes for CASSLGTNYGYTF.

In its sample, this clone was seen a few times. Other DNA sequences of this sample code for an identical CDR3. The rearrangement uses TRBV10-2 and TRBJ2-5; unclear D gene. The CDR3 is made up of 12 amino acids. V lost 8 bases and J lost 2, with 9 bases in between. Germline CDR1 is WSHSY and CDR2 is SAAADI. This CDR3 reads CASGRPQETQYF. The DNA of the CDR3 is TGCGCCAGCGGACGGCCACAAGAGACCCAGTACTTC.

This sequence joins TRBV2 and TRBJ1-5, with a possible D match to TRBD1 (5 bases). Germline lookup yields CDR1 SNHLY and CDR2 FYNNEI. Deletions cut 8 bases from V and 3 bases from J, with 17 bases between. The length of the CDR3 is 15 residues. The CDR3 nucleotides are TGTGCCAGCGAAGGCTCGGGGCGTTCCAATCAGCCCCAGCATTTT. This gives the protein CASEGSGRSNQPQHF.

As regards this clone: This sample also contains other DNA sequences that code for the same CDR3. V gene TRBV6-5 combines with J gene TRBJ2-3; no clear D gene. This CDR3 comprises 13 residues. CDR1 MNHEY and CDR2 SVGAGI come from the germline V gene. Trimming took 2 bases from V and 1 from J, leaving 4 bases between them. The CDR3 reads CASSYPGTDTQYF. In nucleotides, the CDR3 is TGTGCCAGCAGTTACCCAGGCACAGATACGCAGTATTTT.

The chain carries TRBV6-6 and TRBJ1-4; 9 nucleotides align to TRBD1. Germline V gene data show CDR1 as MNHNY and CDR2 as SVGAGI (reference sequence). This CDR3 contains 16 residues. The J segment lost 7 bases and the V segment lost 8 bases, leaving 14 bases of the junction unmatched. CDR3 sequence (DNA): TGTGCCAGCCATACCGGGACAGGGTTGGTAGGTGAAAAACTGTTTTTT. Its protein is CASHTGTGLVGEKLFF.

The V and J genes are TRBV7-8 and TRBJ1-1, with a tentative D call TRBD1 (6 bases). Trimming pared 0 bases from V and 4 bases from J, leaving 12 bases between. The length of the CDR3 is 15 residues. CDR1 is SGHVS and CDR2 is FQNEAQ in the germline V gene. CDR3 in DNA: TGTGCCAGCAGCTTAGCGCAAACAGGGCTCACTGAAGCTTTCTTT. It yields the protein CASSLAQTGLTEAFF.

V is TRBV14 and J is TRBJ2-3; D could derive from TRBD1 or TRBD2 (5 bases each). V lost 4 bases and J lost 5, with 16 bases in between. Germline loops: CDR1 SGHDN, CDR2 FVKESK. The CDR3 contains 15 residues. In DNA, the CDR3 is TGTGCCAGCAGCCCATTAGAGGGACGGGGAGATACGCAGTATTTT. It yields the protein CASSPLEGRGDTQYF.

The CDR3 here is CASKIETAEAFF. CDR3 bases: TGTGCCAGCAAAATCGAGACAGCAGAAGCTTTCTTT. The chain links TRBV7-9 to TRBJ1-1; TRBD1 is a possible D gene (5 bases). CDR1 SEHNR and CDR2 FQNEAQ come from the germline V gene (reference sequence). V dropped 7 bases and J dropped 8 bases, with 14 bases sitting between them. The CDR3 runs 12 residues. Based on the CDR3 plus reference TRBV7-9 and TRBJ1-1, the full variable domain is DTGVSQNPRHKITKRGQNVTFRCDPISEHNRLYWYRQTLGQGPEFLTYFQNEAQLEKSRLLSDRFSAERPKGSFSTLEIQRTEQGDSAMYLCASKIETAEAFFGQGTRLTVV.

This chain links TRBV5-8 with TRBJ1-1, with D perhaps matching TRBD1 (5 bases). This CDR3 has 14 residues. The ends were cut back, 4 bases at V and 0 bases at J, with 10 bases in the middle. CDR1 is SGHTS and CDR2 is YDEGEE in the germline V gene. The CDR3 bases are TGTGCCAGCAGCACCCGACAGATGAACACTGAAGCTTTCTTT. It translates to CASSTRQMNTEAFF.

The V call is TRBV11-2, the J call TRBJ1-1; D is ambiguous. Germline loops: CDR1 SGHAT, CDR2 FQNNGV. This CDR3 is built from 15 residues. V was cut by 4 bases and J by 3 bases, with 15 bases left in between. The CDR3 is CASSSSVSKDTEAFF. The CDR3 DNA reads TGTGCCAGCAGCTCATCTGTTAGTAAAGACACTGAAGCTTTCTTT.